What follows are 16 T cell receptor beta chains derived from one specimen sequenced in a study of blood T cell repertoires in COVID-19. This table comes from immunoSEQ multiplex PCR, and its TCRdb copy is limited to in-frame clones, with some not included. The sample lists 90,000 to 150,000 clones; more than 75% were seen once. The source material was peripheral blood. The receptor set was obtained from a man in his sixties with acute or convalescent COVID-19.

This chain links TRBV19 with TRBJ1-5, with D possibly being TRBD1 (6 bases). Germline lookup yields CDR1 LNHDA and CDR2 SQIVND (reference sequence). The CDR3 length is 16 residues. Trimming pared 3 bases from V and 3 bases from J, leaving 15 bases between. CDR3 bases: TGTGCCAGTAGTATGAATTTGCAGGGGAACAATCAGCCCCAGCATTTT. It specifies CASSMNLQGNNQPQHF.

The genes are TRBV18 and TRBJ2-2, with D possibly matching TRBD1 (6 bases). The V end was cut by 3 bases, the J end by 5 bases, with 7 bases between. Germline lookup yields CDR1 KGHSH and CDR2 LQKENI. This CDR3 has 13 amino acids. Here the CDR3 reads CASSPGQTGELFF. CDR3 nucleotide sequence: TGTGCCAGCTCACCCGGACAGACCGGGGAGCTGTTTTTT.

The chain employs TRBV4-1 and TRBJ2-3; D unclear. This CDR3 contains 14 residues. V was cut by 0 bases and J by 3 bases, with 7 bases left in between. CDR1 is MGHRA and CDR2 is YSYEKL in the germline V gene. CDR3 bases: TGCGCCAGCAGCCAAGAGCTACGGACAGATACGCAGTATTTT. Translating gives CASSQELRTDTQYF.

V usage is TRBV28 and J usage is TRBJ2-1; a possible D gene is TRBD2 (6 bases). CDR3 length: 15 residues. The V end lost 5 bases, the J end lost 4 bases, and 15 bases lay between the germline ends. Germline V gene data show CDR1 as MDHEN and CDR2 as SYDVKM. CDR3 amino acids: CASSPWGTGYNEQFF. The CDR3 DNA reads TGTGCCAGCAGTCCCTGGGGGACTGGTTACAATGAGCAGTTCTTC.

The chain carries TRBV27 and TRBJ2-4; D is possibly TRBD1 (6 bases). V dropped 5 bases and J dropped 2 bases, with 13 bases sitting between them. Germline loops: CDR1 MNHEY, CDR2 SMNVEV (reference sequence). This CDR3 is built from 15 residues. CDR3 protein: CASSPRGVTKNIQYF. The CDR3 nucleotides read TGTGCCAGCAGTCCCAGGGGAGTAACCAAAAACATTCAGTACTTC.

CDR3 sequence: CASSSGLRGEQYF. CDR3 nucleotide sequence: TGTGCCAGCAGCTCGGGCCTACGGGGCGAGCAGTACTTC. The rearrangement links TRBV11-3 to TRBJ2-7; tentatively, D is TRBD2 (5 bases). Germline V gives CDR1 SGHNT, CDR2 YENEEA. The CDR3 is 13 amino acids. Trimming left V 4 bases short and J 6 bases short, with 13 bases between.

The V and J genes are TRBV7-9 and TRBJ1-6; D gene ambiguous. CDR3 length equals 14 residues. The V end was cut by 5 bases, the J end by 9 bases, with 14 bases between. The germline CDR1 and CDR2 sequences are SEHNR and FQNEAQ (reference sequence). The CDR3 spells CASSPGMVSSPLHF. CDR3 coding DNA: TGTGCCAGCAGCCCCGGGATGGTTAGTTCACCCCTCCACTTT.

The chain employs TRBV7-6 and TRBJ2-7, with 9 bases fitting TRBD1. The CDR3 has 18 amino acids. V lost 3 bases to trimming and J lost 0 bases; unmatched junction nucleotides: 12. In germline, CDR1 is SGHVS, CDR2 FNYEAQ. The CDR3 region is CASSFRTPTGGSSYEQYF. The CDR3 bases are TGTGCCAGCAGCTTCCGAACCCCTACAGGGGGCAGCTCCTACGAGCAGTACTTC.

The V and J genes are TRBV7-8 and TRBJ1-2; the match to TRBD1 covers 9 bases. The CDR3 spans 15 residues. Germline CDR1 SGHVS, CDR2 FQNEAQ. The V gene end was trimmed by 1 base and the J gene end by 7 bases; junction bases not matched to a gene: 7. Here the CDR3 reads CASSLDRLTGGGYTF. CDR3 DNA: TGTGCCAGCAGCTTAGATCGACTGACAGGGGGTGGCTACACCTTC.

This clone was observed once. J is TRBJ1-3 and V is TRBV7-4; 9 nucleotides align to TRBD1. The CDR3 is made up of 15 amino acids. J gave up 9 bases and V 5 bases, and 11 bases lay outside the gene matches. Germline CDR1 is SGHVT and CDR2 is SQSDAQ. CDR3 protein: CASSPDVGQGFTIYF. CDR3 sequence (DNA): TGTGCCAGCAGCCCTGACGTGGGACAGGGTTTCACCATATATTTT. The variable domain in full, with the rest retrieved from reference TRBV7-4 and TRBJ1-3, is GAGVSQSPRYKVAKRGRDVALRCDSISGHVTLYWYRQTLGQGSEVLTYSQSDAQRDKSGRPSGRFSAERPERSVSTLKIQRTEQGDSAVYLCASSPDVGQGFTIYFGEGSWLTVV.

This chain links TRBV5-6 with TRBJ2-7; TRBD2 matches 9 bases. V was clipped by 3 bases and J by 3 bases; unmatched bases: 7. Germline V gene data show CDR1 as SGHDT and CDR2 as YYEEEE. This CDR3 spans 15 amino acids. The CDR3, as DNA: TGTGCCAGCAGCTCTCTAGCGGGGAACCACTACGAGCAGTACTTC. Translating gives CASSSLAGNHYEQYF.

The chain carries TRBV30 and TRBJ2-7; a possible D gene is TRBD2 (6 bases). V was pared by 8 bases and J by 4 bases, with 15 bases between. The CDR3 runs to 12 residues. Looked up from germline, CDR1 is GTSNPN and CDR2 is SVGIG (reference sequence). CDR3 loop: CAGTQGTYEQYF. CDR3 nucleotides: TGTGCCGGGACTCAGGGCACGTACGAGCAGTACTTC. The full variable domain, completed using reference TRBV30 and TRBJ2-7, is SQTIHQWPATLVQPVGSPLSLECTVEGTSNPNLYWYRQAAGRGLQLLFYSVGIGQISSEVPQNLSASRPQDRQFILSSKKLLLSDSGFYLCAGTQGTYEQYFGPGTRLTVT.

On this clone itself: Other DNA variants within this sample encode the same CDR3. CDR3 in DNA: TGCGCCAGCAGCTTGGAGGCAGGGAACACTGAAGCTTTCTTT. Protein sequence: CASSLEAGNTEAFF. The chain uses TRBV5-1 and TRBJ1-1; D not resolved. CDR3 size: 14 residues. The germline V gene has CDR1 SGHRS and CDR2 YFSETQ. Trimming cost V 0 bases and J 1 base, with 7 bases left between them.

The chain couples TRBV27 to TRBJ2-5; 8 positions match TRBD1. V was pared by 7 bases and J by 4 bases, with 5 bases of the junction left unmatched. The CDR3 runs 13 residues. Germline assignment: CDR1 MNHEY and CDR2 SMNVEV (reference sequence). CDR3 protein: CASTRDRGETQYF. The CDR3 DNA is TGTGCCAGCACCCGAGACAGGGGAGAGACCCAGTACTTC.

The chain carries TRBV5-1 and TRBJ2-1; TRBD1 aligns across 12 bases. CDR1 and CDR2 (germline): SGHRS, YFSETQ. This CDR3 contains 14 residues. V gave up 3 bases and J gave up 7 bases; unmatched junction bases: 2. CDR3 amino acids: CASSWGQGANEQFF. CDR3 DNA: TGCGCCAGCAGCTGGGGACAGGGGGCTAATGAGCAGTTCTTC.

The J gene is TRBJ2-1, the V gene TRBV7-2; a weak D match, TRBD2 (6 bases). Germline assignment: CDR1 SGHTA and CDR2 FQGNSA. This CDR3 comprises 15 residues. Trimming pared 3 bases from V and 9 bases from J, leaving 18 bases between. This CDR3 reads CASSFVDGSVGEQFF. CDR3 nucleotide sequence: TGTGCCAGCAGCTTTGTTGACGGGAGTGTCGGTGAGCAGTTCTTC.